This record concerns one T cell receptor (beta chain) sequence. The data stem from a study of cytomegalovirus exposure and HLA in healthy donors. PCR used 60 Vbeta primers and 13 Jbeta primers. Repertoires were generated with immunoSEQ multiplex PCR, while TCRdb's copy carries only in-frame clones and drops some. The sample has about 140,000 clones; approximately 80% are singletons. Trimming cost V 3 bases and J 7 bases, with 9 bases left between them. Per germline, CDR1 SGHTA and CDR2 FQGNSA. The CDR3 loop spans 13 amino acids. The specimen was PBMCs. This chain uses TRBV7-2 with TRBJ2-2; weak D call: TRBD2 (5 bases). This clonotype originated in a man aged 25 to 40 in good health and CMV-seropositive. The CDR3 nucleotides read TGTGCCAGCAGCTTCGAGGGAGTCGGGGAGCTGTTTTTT. It codes for CASSFEGVGELFF.